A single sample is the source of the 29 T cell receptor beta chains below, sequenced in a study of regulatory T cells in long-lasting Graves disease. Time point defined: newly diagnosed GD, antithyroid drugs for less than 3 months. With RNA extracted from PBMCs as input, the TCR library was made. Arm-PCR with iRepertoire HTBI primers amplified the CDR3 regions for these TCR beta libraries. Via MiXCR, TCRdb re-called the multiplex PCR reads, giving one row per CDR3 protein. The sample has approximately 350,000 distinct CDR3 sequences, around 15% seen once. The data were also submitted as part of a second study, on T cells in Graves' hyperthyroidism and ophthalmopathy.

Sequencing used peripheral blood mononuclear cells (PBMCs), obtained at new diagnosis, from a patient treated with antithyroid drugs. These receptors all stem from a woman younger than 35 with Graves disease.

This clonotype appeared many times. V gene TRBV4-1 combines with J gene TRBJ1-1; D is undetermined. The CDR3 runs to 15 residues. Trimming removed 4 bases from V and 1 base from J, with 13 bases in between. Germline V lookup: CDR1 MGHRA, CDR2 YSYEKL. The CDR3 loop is CASSPTGLKNTEAFF. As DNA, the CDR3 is TGCGCCAGCAGCCCGACTGGACTGAAGAACACTGAAGCTTTCTTT.

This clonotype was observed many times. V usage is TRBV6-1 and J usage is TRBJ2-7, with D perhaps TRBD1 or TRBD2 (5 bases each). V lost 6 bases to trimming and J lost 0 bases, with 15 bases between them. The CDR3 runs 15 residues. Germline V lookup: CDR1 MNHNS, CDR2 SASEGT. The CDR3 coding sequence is TGTGCCAGCAGATCATCCGGGACGGCCTCCTACGAGCAGTACTTC. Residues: CASRSSGTASYEQYF.

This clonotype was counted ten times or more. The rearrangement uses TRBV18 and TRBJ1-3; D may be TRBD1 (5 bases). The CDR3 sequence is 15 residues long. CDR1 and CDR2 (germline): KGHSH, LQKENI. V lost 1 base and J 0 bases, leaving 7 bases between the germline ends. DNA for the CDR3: TGTGCCAGCTCACCACAACAGGACTCTGGAAACACCATATATTTT. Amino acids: CASSPQQDSGNTIYF.

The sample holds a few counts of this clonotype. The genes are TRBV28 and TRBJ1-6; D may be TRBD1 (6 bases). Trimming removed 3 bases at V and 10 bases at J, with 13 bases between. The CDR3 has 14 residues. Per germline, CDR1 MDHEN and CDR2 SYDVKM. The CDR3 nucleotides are TGTGCCAGCAGTTTCTTGGGGGCCGGGTCACCCCTCCACTTT. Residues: CASSFLGAGSPLHF.

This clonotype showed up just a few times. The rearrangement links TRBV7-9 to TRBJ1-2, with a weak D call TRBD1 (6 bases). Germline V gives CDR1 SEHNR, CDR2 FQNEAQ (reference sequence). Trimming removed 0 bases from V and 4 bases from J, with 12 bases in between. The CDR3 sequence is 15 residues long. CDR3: CASSLAGTPGYGYTF. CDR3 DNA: TGTGCCAGCAGCTTAGCAGGGACACCGGGCTATGGCTACACCTTC.

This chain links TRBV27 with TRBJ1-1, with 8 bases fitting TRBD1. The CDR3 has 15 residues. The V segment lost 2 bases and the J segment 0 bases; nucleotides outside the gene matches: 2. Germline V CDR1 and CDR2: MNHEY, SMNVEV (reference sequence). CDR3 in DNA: TGTGCCAGCAGTTTACAGGGACAGGTGAACACTGAAGCTTTCTTT. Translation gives CASSLQGQVNTEAFF.

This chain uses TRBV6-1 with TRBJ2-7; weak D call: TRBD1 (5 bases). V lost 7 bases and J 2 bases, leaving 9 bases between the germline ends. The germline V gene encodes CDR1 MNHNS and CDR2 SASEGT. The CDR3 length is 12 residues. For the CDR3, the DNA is TGTGCCAGCAAAACGGACACCTACGAGCAGTACTTC. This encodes CASKTDTYEQYF.

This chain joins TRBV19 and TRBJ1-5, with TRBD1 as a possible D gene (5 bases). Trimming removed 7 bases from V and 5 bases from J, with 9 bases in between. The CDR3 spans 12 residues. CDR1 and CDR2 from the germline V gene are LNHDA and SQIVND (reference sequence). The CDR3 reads CASTKGYQPQHF. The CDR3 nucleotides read TGTGCCAGTACAAAGGGGTATCAGCCCCAGCATTTT. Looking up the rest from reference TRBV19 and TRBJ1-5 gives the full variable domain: DGGITQSPKYLFRKEGQNVTLSCEQNLNHDAMYWYRQDPGQGLRLIYYSQIVNDFQKGDIAEGYSVSREKKESFPLTVTSAQKNPTAFYLCASTKGYQPQHFGDGTRLSIL.

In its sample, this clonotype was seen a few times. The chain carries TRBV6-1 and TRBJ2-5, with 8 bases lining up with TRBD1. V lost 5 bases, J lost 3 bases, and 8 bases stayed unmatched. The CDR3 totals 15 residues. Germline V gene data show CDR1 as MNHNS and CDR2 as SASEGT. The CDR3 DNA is TGTGCCAGCAGTATACATCAGGGGGCAAAAGAGACCCAGTACTTC. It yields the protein CASSIHQGAKETQYF.

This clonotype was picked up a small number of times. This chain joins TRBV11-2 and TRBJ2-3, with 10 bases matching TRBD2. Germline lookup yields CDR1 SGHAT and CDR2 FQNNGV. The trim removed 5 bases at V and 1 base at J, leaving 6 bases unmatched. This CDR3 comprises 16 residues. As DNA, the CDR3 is TGTGCCAGCAGCCCAAGGACTAGCGGACGCACAGATACGCAGTATTTT. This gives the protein CASSPRTSGRTDTQYF. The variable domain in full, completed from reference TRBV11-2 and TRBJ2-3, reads EAGVAQSPRYKIIEKRQSVAFWCNPISGHATLYWYQQILGQGPKLLIQFQNNGVVDDSQLPKDRFSAERLKGVDSTLKIQPAKLEDSAVYLCASSPRTSGRTDTQYFGPGTRLTVL.

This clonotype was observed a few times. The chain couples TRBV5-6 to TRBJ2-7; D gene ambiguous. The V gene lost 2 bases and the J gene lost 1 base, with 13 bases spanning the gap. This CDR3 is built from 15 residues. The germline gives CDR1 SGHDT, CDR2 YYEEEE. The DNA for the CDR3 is TGTGCCAGCAGCTTTCAGCTTTCAGGATCCTACGAGCAGTACTTC. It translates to CASSFQLSGSYEQYF.

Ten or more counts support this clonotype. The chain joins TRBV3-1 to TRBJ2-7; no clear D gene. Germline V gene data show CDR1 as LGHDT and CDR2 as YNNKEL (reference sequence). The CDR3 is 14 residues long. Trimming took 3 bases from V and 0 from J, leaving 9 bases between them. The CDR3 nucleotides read TGTGCCAGCAGCCACTCTGGGCTCTCCTACGAGCAGTACTTC. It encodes CASSHSGLSYEQYF.

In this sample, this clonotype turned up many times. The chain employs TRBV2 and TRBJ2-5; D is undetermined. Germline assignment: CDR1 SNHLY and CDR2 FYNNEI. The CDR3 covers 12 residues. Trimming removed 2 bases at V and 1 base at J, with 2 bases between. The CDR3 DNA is TGTGCCAGCAGTGAATCCCAAGAGACCCAGTACTTC. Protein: CASSESQETQYF.

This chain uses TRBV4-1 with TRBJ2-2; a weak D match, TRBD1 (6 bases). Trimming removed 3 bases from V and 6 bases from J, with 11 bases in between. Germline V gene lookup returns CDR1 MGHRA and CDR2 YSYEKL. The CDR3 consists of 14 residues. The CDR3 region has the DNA TGCGCCAGCAGCCACCAGGGGACGGCCGGGGAGCTGTTTTTT. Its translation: CASSHQGTAGELFF.

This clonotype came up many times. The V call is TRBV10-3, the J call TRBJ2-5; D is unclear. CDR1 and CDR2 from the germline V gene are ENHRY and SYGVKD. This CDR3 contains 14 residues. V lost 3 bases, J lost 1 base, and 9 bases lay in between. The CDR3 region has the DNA TGTGCCATCAGTGACGGTCACAGCCAAGAGACCCAGTACTTC. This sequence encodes CAISDGHSQETQYF.

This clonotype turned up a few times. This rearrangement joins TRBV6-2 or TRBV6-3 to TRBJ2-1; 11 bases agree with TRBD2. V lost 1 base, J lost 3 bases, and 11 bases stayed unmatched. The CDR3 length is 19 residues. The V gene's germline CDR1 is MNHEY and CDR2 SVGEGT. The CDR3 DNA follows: TGTGCCAGCAGTTACTTTCTAGCGGGGGGCAGAAACGACTACAATGAGCAGTTCTTC. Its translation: CASSYFLAGGRNDYNEQFF.

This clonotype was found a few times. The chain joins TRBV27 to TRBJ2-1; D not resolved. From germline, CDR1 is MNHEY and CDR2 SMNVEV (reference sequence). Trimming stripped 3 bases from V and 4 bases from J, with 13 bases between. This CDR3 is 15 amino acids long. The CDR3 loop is CASSFEYGLYNEQFF. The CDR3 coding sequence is TGTGCCAGCAGTTTTGAATACGGGTTATACAATGAGCAGTTCTTC.

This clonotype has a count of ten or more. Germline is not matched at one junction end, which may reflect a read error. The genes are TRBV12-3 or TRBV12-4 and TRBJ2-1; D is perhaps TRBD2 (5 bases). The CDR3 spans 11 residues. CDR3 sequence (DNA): TGTGCCAGCAGTTATGGCACTAGTGTGCTCTTC. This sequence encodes CASSYGTSVLF.

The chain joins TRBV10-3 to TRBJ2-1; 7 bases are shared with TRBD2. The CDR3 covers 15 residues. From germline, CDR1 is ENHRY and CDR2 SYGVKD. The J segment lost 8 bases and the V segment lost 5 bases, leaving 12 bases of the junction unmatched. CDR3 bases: TGTGCCATCAGTACCAGCAGGGTGGGAGGGGATGAGCAGTTCTTC. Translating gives CAISTSRVGGDEQFF.

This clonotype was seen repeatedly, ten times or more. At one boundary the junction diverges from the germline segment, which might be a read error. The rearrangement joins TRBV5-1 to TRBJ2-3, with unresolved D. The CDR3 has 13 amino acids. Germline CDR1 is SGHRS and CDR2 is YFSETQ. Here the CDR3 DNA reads TGTGCCAGCAGCTTAGAGGCAGGAGATACGCAGTATTTT. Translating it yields CASSLEAGDTQYF.

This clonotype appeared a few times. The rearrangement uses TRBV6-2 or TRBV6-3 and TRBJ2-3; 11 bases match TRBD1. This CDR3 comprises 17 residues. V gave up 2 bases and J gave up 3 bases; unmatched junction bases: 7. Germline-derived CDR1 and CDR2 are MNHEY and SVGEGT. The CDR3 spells CASSYLSRDRGTDTQYF. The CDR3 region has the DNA TGTGCCAGCAGTTACCTGTCCCGGGACAGGGGGACAGATACGCAGTATTTT.

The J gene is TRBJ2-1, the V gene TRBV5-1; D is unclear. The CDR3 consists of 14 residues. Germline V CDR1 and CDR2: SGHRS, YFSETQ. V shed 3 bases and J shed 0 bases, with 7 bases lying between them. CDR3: CASSSSSSYNEQFF. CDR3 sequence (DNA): TGCGCCAGCAGCTCCTCTAGCTCCTACAATGAGCAGTTCTTC.

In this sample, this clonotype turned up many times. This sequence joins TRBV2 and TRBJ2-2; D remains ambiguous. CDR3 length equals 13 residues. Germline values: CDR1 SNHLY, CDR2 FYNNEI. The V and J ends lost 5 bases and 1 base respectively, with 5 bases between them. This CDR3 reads CASSYKNTGELFF. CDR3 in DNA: TGTGCCAGCAGTTATAAGAACACCGGGGAGCTGTTTTTT. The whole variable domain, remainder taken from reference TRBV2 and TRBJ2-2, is EPEVTQTPSHQVTQMGQEVILRCVPISNHLYFYWYRQILGQKVEFLVSFYNNEISEKSEIFDDQFSVERPDGSNFTLKIRSTKLEDSAMYFCASSYKNTGELFFGEGSRLTVL.

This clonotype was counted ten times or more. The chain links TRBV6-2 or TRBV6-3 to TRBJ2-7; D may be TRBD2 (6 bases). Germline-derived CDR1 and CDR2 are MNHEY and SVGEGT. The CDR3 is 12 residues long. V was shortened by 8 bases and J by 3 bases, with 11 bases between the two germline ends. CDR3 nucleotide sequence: TGTGCCAGCGGGAGGTCACTCTACGAGCAGTACTTC. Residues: CASGRSLYEQYF.

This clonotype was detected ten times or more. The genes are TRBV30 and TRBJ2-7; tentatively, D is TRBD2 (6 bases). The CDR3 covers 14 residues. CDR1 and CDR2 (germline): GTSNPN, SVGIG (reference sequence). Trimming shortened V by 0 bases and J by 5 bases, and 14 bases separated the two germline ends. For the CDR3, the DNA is TGTGCCTGGAGTGTAGCGGGCGGGCCCCACGAGCAGTACTTC. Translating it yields CAWSVAGGPHEQYF.

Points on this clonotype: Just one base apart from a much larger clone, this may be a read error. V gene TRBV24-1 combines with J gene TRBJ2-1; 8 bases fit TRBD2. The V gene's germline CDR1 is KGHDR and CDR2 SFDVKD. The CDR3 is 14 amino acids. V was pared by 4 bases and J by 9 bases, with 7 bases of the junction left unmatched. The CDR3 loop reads CATSDPGGPGEQFF. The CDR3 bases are TGTGCCACCAGTGACCCGGGAGGGCCGGGTGAGCAGTTCTTC.

DNA for the CDR3: TGTGCCAGCAGCTCCCCGGGACAGGCTCACTACAATGAGCAGTTCTTC. Translating it yields CASSSPGQAHYNEQFF. This chain connects TRBV7-9 to TRBJ2-1, with 8 positions matching TRBD1. V trimming: 4 bases; J trimming: 3 bases; junction bases outside the gene matches: 8. Germline V CDR1 and CDR2: SEHNR, FQNEAQ (reference sequence). The CDR3 sequence is 16 residues long.

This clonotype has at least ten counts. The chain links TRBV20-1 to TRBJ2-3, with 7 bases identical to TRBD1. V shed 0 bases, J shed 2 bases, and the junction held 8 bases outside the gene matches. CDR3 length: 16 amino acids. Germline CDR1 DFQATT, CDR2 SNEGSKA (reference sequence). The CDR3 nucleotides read TGCAGTGCTAGAGAAGGGGGCGCTTCCAACACAGATACGCAGTATTTT. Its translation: CSAREGGASNTDTQYF.

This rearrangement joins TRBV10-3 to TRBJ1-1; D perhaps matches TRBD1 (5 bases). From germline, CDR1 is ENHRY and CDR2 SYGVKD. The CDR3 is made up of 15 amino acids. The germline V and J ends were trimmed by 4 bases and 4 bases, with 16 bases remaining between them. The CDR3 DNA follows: TGTGCCATCAGTGGGGGACGGGCGTCGGGCACTGAAGCTTTCTTT. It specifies CAISGGRASGTEAFF.